This TCR beta chain was identified in a study of shared clonotypes between healthy human individuals. Some clones are missing from TCRdb's copy, which holds only in-frame ones; the method was immunoSEQ multiplex PCR. The repertoire holds roughly 1,100,000 clones, with roughly 70% as singletons. CDR1 and CDR2 (germline): MNHNS, SASEGT. Trimming pared 2 bases from V and 1 base from J, leaving 23 bases between. The CDR3 consists of 19 residues. The chain employs TRBV6-1 and TRBJ1-1, with D tentatively TRBD1 (6 bases). The origin of this receptor is a young man in good health. The sample was memory CD4+ T cells sorted from blood. As to subset: CD45RA-negative fraction. The CDR3: CASSEYNREEKGGNTEAFF. The CDR3 DNA sequence: TGTGCCAGCAGTGAATATAACAGGGAGGAAAAGGGAGGGAACACTGAAGCTTTCTTT.